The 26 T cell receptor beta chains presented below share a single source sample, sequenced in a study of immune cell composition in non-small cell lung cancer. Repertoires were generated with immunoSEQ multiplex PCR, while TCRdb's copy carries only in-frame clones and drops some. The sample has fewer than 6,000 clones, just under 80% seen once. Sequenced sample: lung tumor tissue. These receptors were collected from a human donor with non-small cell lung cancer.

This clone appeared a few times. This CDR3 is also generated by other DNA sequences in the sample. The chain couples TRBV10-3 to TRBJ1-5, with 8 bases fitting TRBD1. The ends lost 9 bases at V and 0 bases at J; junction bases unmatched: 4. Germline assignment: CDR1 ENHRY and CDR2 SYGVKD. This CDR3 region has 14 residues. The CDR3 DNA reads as TGTGCCATTGGGACAGGTGATAGCAATCAGCCCCAGCATTTT. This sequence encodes CAIGTGDSNQPQHF.

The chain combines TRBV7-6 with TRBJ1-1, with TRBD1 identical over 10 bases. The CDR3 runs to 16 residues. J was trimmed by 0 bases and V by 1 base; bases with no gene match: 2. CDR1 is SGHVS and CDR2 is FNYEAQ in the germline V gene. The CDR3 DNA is TGTGCCAGCAGCTTAGGACAGGGGGCTATGAACACTGAAGCTTTCTTT. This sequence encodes CASSLGQGAMNTEAFF.

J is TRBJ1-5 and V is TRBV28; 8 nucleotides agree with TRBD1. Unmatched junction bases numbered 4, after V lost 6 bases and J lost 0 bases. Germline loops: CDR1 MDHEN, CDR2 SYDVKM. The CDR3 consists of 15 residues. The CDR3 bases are TGTGCCAGCAGGAGACAGGGGATTAGCAATCAGCCCCAGCATTTT. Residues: CASRRQGISNQPQHF.

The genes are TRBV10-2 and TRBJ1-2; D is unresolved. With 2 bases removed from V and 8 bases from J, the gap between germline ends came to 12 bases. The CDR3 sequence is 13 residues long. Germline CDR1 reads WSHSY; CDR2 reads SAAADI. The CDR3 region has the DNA TGCGCCAGCAGTGAGGAGATTCCGAGGGGCTACACCTTC. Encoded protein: CASSEEIPRGYTF.

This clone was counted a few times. DNA for the CDR3: TGTGCCAGCTCACTGGTAACTGACAGGAACACTGAAGCTTTCTTT. Protein product: CASSLVTDRNTEAFF. The V and J genes are TRBV18 and TRBJ1-1; D might be TRBD1 (5 bases). Per germline, CDR1 KGHSH and CDR2 LQKENI. V was clipped by 4 bases and J by 1 base, with 13 bases between them. CDR3 size: 15 residues.

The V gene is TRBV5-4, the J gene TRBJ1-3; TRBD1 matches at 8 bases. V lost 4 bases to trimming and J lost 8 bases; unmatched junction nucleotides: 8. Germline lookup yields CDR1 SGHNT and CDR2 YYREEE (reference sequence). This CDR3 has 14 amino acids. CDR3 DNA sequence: TGTGCCAGCAGCCTGGGACAGGAGGAGGACACCATATATTTT. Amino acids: CASSLGQEEDTIYF.

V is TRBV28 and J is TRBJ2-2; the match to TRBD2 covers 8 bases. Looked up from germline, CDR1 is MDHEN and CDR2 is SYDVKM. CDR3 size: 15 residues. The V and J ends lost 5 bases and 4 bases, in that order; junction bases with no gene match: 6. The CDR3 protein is CASSLGGASTGELFF. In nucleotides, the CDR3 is TGTGCCAGCAGTCTCGGGGGGGCGAGCACCGGGGAGCTGTTTTTT.

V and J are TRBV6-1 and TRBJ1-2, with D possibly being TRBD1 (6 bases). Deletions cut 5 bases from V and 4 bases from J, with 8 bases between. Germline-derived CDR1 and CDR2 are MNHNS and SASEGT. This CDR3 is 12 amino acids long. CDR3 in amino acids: CASSSDSYGYTF. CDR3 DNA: TGTGCCAGCAGTTCGGACAGCTATGGCTACACCTTC.

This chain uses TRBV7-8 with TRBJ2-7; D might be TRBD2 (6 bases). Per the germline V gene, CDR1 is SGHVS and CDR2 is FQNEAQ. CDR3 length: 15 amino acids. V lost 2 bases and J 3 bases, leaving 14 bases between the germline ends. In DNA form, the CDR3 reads TGTGCCAGCAGCTTAAGTAGAGGAGGGCTCTACGAGCAGTACTTC. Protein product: CASSLSRGGLYEQYF. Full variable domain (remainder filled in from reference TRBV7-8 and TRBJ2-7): GAGVSQSPRYKVAKRGQDVALRCDPISGHVSLFWYQQALGQGPEFLTYFQNEAQLDKSGLPSDRFFAERPEGSVSTLKIQRTQQEDSAVYLCASSLSRGGLYEQYFGPGTRLTVT.

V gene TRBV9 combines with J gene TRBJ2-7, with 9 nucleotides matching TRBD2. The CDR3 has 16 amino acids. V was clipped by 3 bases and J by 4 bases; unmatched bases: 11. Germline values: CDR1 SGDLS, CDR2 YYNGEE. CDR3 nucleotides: TGTGCCAGCAGCGCCGGACTGGGCGGGGGGGCGTACGAGCAGTACTTC. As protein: CASSAGLGGGAYEQYF.

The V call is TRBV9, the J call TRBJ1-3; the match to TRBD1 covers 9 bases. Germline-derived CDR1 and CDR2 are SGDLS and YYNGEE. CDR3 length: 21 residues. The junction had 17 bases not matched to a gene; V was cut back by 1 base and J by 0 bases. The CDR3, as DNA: TGTGCCAGCAGCGTAAGCCTTGTAACGGGACAGGGATTGAGCTCTGGAAACACCATATATTTT. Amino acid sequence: CASSVSLVTGQGLSSGNTIYF. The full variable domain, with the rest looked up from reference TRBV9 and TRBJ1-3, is DSGVTQTPKHLITATGQRVTLRCSPRSGDLSVYWYQQSLDQGLQFLIQYYNGEERAKGNILERFSAQQFPDLHSELNLSSLELGDSALYFCASSVSLVTGQGLSSGNTIYFGEGSWLTVV.

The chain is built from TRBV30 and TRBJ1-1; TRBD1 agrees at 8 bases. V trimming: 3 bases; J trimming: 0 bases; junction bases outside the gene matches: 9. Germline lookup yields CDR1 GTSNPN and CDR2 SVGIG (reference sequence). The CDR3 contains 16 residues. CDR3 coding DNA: TGTGCCTGGAGGGCAGGGGGCTCCCTTATGAACACTGAAGCTTTCTTT. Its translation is CAWRAGGSLMNTEAFF.

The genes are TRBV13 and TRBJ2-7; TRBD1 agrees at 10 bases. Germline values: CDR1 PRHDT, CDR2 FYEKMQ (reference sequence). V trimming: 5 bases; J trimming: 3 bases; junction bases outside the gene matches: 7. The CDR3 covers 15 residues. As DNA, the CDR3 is TGTGCCAGCAGCCAAGGACAGGGGGGCTACTACGAGCAGTACTTC. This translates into CASSQGQGGYYEQYF. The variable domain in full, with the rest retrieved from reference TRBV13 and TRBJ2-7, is AAGVIQSPRHLIKEKRETATLKCYPIPRHDTVYWYQQGPGQDPQFLISFYEKMQSDKGSIPDRFSAQQFSDYHSELNMSSLELGDSALYFCASSQGQGGYYEQYFGPGTRLTVT.

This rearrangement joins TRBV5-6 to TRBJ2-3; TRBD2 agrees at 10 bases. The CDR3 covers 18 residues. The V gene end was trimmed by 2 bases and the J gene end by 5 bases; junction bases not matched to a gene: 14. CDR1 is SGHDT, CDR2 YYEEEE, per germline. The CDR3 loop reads CASSLMGKTSGPQDTQYF. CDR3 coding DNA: TGTGCCAGCAGCTTAATGGGTAAGACTAGCGGGCCCCAAGATACGCAGTATTTT.

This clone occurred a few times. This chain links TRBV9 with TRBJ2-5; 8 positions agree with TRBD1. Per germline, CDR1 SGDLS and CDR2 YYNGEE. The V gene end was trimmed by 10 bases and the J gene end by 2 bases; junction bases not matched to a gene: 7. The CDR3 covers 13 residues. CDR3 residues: CARGQGWQETQYF. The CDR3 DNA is TGTGCCCGTGGACAGGGATGGCAAGAGACCCAGTACTTC.

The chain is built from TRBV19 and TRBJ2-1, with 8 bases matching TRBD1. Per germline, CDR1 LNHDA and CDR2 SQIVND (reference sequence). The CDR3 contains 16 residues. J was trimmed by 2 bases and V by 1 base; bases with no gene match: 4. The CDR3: CASSIAQGAAYNEQFF. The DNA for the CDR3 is TGTGCCAGTAGTATAGCTCAGGGGGCAGCCTACAATGAGCAGTTCTTC.

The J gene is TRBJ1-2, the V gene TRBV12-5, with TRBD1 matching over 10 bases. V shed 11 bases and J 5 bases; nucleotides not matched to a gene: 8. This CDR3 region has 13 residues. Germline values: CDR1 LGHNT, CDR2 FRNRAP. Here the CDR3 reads CALTLGQGYGYTF. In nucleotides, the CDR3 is TGTGCTCTTACCCTGGGACAGGGGTATGGCTACACCTTC.

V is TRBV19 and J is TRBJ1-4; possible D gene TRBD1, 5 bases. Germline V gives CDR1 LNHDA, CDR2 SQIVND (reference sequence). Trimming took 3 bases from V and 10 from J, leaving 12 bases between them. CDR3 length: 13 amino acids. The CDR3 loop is CASSITRTPKLFF. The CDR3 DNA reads TGTGCCAGTAGTATTACCCGGACACCAAAACTGTTTTTT.

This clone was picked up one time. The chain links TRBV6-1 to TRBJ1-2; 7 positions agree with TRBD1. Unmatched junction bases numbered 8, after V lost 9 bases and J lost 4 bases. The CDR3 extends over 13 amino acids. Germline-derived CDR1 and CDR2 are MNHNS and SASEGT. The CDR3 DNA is TGTGCCAGTAACGAACAGGGGCTCTATGGCTACACCTTC. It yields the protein CASNEQGLYGYTF.

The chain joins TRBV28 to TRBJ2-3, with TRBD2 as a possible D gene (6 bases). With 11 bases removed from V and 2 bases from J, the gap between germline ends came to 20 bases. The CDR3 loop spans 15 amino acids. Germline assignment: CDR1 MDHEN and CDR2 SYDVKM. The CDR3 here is CAGRRRGLHTDTQYF. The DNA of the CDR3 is TGTGCCGGAAGACGACGGGGACTCCACACAGATACGCAGTATTTT.

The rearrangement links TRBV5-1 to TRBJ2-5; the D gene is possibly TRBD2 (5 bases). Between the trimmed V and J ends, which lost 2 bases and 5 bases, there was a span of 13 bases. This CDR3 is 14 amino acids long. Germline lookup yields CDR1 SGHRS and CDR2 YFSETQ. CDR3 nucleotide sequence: TGCGCCAGCAGCTTCTCGGGGTCCATCGAGACCCAGTACTTC. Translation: CASSFSGSIETQYF.

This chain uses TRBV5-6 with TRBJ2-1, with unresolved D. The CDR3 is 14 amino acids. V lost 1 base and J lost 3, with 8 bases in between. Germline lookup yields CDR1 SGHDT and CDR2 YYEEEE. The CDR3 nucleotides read TGTGCCAGCAGCTTGACGGCAGGCTACAATGAGCAGTTCTTC. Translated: CASSLTAGYNEQFF.

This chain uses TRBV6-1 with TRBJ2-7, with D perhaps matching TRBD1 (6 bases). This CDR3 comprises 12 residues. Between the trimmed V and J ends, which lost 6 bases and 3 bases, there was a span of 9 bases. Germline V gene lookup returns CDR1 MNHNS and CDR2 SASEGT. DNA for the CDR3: TGTGCCAGCAGGCTGGACAGCTACGAGCAGTACTTC. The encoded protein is CASRLDSYEQYF.

The CDR3 DNA reads TGTGCCAGCAGCCGACAGTACGGCTACACCTTC. This gives the protein CASSRQYGYTF. The chain links TRBV7-9 to TRBJ1-2; TRBD1 might be the D (5 bases). Trimming took off 5 bases at V and 8 bases at J, with 9 bases between the two ends. Germline V gene sequence: CDR1 SEHNR, CDR2 FQNEAQ (reference sequence). The CDR3 contains 11 residues.

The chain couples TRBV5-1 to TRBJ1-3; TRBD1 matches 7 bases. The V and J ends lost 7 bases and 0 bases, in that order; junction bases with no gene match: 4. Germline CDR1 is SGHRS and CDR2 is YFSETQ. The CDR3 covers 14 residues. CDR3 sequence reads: CASGTAHSGNTIYF. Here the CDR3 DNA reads TGCGCCAGCGGGACAGCTCACTCTGGAAACACCATATATTTT.

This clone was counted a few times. In DNA, the CDR3 is TGTGCCAGCAGCTTAATGGGGGGATCGGCCTACGAGCAGTACTTC. The encoded protein is CASSLMGGSAYEQYF. The V call is TRBV7-3, the J call TRBJ2-7; D may be TRBD2 (6 bases). This CDR3 has 15 residues. Germline values: CDR1 SGHTA, CDR2 FQGTGA. V lost 1 base and J 2 bases, leaving 12 bases between the germline ends.